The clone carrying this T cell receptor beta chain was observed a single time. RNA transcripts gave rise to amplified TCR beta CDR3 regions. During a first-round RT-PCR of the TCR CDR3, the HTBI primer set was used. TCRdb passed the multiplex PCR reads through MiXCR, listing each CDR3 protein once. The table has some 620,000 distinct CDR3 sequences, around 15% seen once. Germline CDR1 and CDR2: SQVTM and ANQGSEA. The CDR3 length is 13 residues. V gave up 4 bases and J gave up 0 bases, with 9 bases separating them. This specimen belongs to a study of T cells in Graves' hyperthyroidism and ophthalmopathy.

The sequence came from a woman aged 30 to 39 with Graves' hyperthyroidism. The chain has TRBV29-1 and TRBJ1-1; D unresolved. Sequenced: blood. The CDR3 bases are TGCAGCGTTGTAAGGCAATTGAACACTGAAGCTTTCTTT. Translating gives CSVVRQLNTEAFF.